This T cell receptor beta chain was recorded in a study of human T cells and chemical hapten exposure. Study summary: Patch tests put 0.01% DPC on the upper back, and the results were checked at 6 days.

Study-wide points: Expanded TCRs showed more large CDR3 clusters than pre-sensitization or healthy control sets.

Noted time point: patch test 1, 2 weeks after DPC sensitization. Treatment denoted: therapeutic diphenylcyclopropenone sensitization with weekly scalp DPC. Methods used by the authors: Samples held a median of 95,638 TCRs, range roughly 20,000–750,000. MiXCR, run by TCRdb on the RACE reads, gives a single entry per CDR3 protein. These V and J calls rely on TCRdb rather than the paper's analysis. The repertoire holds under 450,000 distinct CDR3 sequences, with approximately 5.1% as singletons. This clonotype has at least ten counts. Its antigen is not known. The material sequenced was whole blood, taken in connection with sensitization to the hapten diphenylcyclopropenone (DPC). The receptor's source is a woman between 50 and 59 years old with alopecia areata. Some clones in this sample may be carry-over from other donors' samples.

The DNA for the CDR3 is TGTGCCAGCAGCCAAGAGTTTGGAGGCTATGGCTACACCTTC. Amino acids: CASSQEFGGYGYTF. The chain is built from TRBV3-1 and TRBJ1-2, with unresolved D. CDR1 is LGHDT and CDR2 is YNNKEL in the germline V gene (reference sequence). V lost 0 bases and J 4 bases, leaving 9 bases between the germline ends. This CDR3 contains 14 residues.